One sample yielded the 5 T cell receptor beta chains listed below, sequenced in a study of control samples from healthy donors and cancer patients. TCRdb keeps only in-frame clones here, not all; method: immunoSEQ multiplex PCR. The sample lists over 55,000 clones, 80% to 95% seen once, with under 0.95% in the top ten. The specimen sequenced was PBMCs. These receptor sequences come from a man younger than 40 with colorectal cancer.

V gene TRBV5-8 combines with J gene TRBJ2-2; weak D call: TRBD1 (5 bases). This CDR3 comprises 15 residues. The V gene's germline CDR1 is SGHTS and CDR2 YDEGEE. V gave up 0 bases and J gave up 4 bases, with 10 bases separating them. The CDR3 spells CASSLGQRITGELFF. In nucleotides, the CDR3 is TGTGCCAGCAGCTTGGGACAGAGGATCACCGGGGAGCTGTTTTTT.

This rearrangement joins TRBV24-1 to TRBJ2-3; D perhaps matches TRBD1 (5 bases). Germline CDR1 reads KGHDR; CDR2 reads SFDVKD. The CDR3 is 13 amino acids. Trimming pared 3 bases from V and 4 bases from J, leaving 7 bases between. The CDR3 nucleotides read TGTGCCACCAGTGATCAGGGTTCAGATACGCAGTATTTT. This translates into CATSDQGSDTQYF.

The CDR3 is CASSLSDNEQFF. The CDR3 nucleotides read TGCGCCAGCAGCTTGTCGGATAATGAGCAGTTCTTC. The chain joins TRBV5-1 to TRBJ2-1; D remains unclear. V was cut by 1 base and J by 7 bases, with 6 bases left in between. Germline V gene sequence: CDR1 SGHRS, CDR2 YFSETQ. The CDR3 consists of 12 residues.

The J gene is TRBJ2-7, the V gene TRBV28; 7 bases fit TRBD2. Per the germline V gene, CDR1 is MDHEN and CDR2 is SYDVKM. The J segment lost 3 bases and the V segment lost 2 bases, leaving 4 bases of the junction unmatched. This CDR3 contains 14 residues. The CDR3 DNA reads as TGTGCCAGCAGTTTAGGGGGGGAGAGCTACGAGCAGTACGTC. It specifies CASSLGGESYEQYV.

J is TRBJ2-4 and V is TRBV11-2, with 8 bases matching TRBD2. V shed 5 bases, J shed 9 bases, and the junction held 0 bases outside the gene matches. CDR1 is SGHAT, CDR2 FQNNGV, per germline. The CDR3 extends over 11 amino acids. CDR3 in amino acids: CASSSGGIQYF. The CDR3 DNA reads TGTGCCAGCAGCAGCGGGGGCATTCAGTACTTC.